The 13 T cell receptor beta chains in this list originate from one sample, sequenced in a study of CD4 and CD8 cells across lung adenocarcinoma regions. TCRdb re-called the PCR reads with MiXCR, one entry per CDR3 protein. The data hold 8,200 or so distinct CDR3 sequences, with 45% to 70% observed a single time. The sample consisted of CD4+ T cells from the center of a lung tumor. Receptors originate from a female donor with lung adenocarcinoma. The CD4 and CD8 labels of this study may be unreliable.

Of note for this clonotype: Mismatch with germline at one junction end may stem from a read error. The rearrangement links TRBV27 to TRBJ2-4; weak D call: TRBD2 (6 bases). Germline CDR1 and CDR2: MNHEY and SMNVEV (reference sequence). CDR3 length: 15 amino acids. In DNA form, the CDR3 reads TGTGCCAGCACCAACCTCGGCGGGGACGGAGACATCCAGTACTTC. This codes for CASTNLGGDGDIQYF.

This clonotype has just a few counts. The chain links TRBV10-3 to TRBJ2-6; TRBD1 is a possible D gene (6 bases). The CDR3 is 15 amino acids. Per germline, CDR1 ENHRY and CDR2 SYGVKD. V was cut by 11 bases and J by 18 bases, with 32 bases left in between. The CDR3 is CAFLSGQSGANVQTF. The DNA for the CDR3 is TGTGCCTTCCTATCTGGACAGTCTGGGGCCAACGTGCAGACTTTC.

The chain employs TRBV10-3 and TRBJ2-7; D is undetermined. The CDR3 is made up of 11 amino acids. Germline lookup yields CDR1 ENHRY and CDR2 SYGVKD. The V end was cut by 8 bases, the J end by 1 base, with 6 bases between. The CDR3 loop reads CAIGVSYEQYF. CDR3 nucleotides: TGTGCCATCGGGGTTTCCTACGAGCAGTACTTC.

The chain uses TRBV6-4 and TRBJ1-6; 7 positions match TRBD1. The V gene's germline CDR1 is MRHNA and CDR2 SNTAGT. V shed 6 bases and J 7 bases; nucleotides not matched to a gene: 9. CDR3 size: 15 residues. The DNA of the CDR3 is TGTGCCAGCAGCGACGCAGGGGGAAGAAATTCACCCCTCCACTTT. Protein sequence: CASSDAGGRNSPLHF.

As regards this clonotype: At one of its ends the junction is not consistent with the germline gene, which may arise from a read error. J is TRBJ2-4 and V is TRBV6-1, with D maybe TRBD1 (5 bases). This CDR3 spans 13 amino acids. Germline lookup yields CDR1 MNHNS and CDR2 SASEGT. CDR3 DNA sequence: TGTGCCAGGGGGCTGTGGGGCAAAAATATGCAGTACTTT. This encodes CARGLWGKNMQYF.

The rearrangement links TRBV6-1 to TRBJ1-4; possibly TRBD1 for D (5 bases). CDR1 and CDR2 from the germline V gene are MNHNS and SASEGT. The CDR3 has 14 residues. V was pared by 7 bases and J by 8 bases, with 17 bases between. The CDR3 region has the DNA TGTGCCAGCACCCCCGTGGGGGGGGGGGAAAAACTGTTTTTT. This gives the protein CASTPVGGGEKLFF.

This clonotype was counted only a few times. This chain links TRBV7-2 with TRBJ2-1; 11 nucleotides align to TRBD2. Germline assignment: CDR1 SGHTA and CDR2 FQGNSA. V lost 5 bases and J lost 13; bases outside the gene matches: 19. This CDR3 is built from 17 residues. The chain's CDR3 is CASSDVAGGLQGETQFF. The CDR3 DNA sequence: TGTGCCAGCAGCGACGTAGCGGGAGGGCTTCAAGGAGAGACCCAGTTCTTC. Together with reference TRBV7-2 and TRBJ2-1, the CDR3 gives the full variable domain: GAGVSQSPSNKVTEKGKDVELRCDPISGHTALYWYRQSLGQGLEFLIYFQGNSAPDKSGLPSDRFSAERTGGSVSTLTIQRTQQEDSAVYLCASSDVAGGLQGETQFFGPGTRLTVL.

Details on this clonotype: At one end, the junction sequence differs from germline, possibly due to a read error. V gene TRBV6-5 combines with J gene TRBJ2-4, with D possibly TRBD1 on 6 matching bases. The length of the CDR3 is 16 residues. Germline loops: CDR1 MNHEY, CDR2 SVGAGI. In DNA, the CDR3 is TGTGCCAGCAGTTACAAAACAGGGATTGCCAAAGATACTCAGTATTTC. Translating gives CASSYKTGIAKDTQYF.

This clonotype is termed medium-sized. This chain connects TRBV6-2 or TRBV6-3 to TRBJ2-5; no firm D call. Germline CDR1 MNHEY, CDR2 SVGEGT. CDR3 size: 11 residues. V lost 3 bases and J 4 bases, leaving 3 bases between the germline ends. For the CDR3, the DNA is TGTGCCAGCAGTTATGGAGAGACCCAGTACTTC. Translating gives CASSYGETQYF.

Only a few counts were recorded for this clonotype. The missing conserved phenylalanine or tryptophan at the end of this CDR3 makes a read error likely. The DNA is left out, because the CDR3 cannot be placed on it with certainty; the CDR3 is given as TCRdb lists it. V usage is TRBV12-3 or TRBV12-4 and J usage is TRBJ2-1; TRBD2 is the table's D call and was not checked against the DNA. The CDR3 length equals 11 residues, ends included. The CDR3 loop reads CASRRTSFLSV.

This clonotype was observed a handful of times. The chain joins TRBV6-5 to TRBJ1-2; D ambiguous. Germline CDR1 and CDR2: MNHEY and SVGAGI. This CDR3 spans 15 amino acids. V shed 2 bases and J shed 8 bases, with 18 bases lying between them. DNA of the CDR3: TGTGCCAGCAGTTACCCAGTCGAACAAACCGGAGGCTACACCTTC. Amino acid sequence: CASSYPVEQTGGYTF.

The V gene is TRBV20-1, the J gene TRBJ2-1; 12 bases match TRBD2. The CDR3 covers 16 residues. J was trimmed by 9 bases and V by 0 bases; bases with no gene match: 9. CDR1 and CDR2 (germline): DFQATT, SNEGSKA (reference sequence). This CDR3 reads CSARDVRLAGVSEQFF. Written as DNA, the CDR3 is TGCAGTGCTAGAGATGTCAGACTAGCGGGAGTGAGTGAGCAGTTCTTC.

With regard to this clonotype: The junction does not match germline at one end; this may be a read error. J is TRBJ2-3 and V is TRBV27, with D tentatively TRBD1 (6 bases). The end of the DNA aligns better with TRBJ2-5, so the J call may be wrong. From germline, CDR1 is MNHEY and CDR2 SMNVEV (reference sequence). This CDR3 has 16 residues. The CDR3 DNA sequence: TGTGCCAGCGGGGGCCGAGGGGCCGGAGGCCAAGATACCCAGTACTTC. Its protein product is CASGGRGAGGQDTQYF.